This T cell receptor beta chain was captured by sequencing in a study of OX40 agonist ivuxolimab in advanced cancers. TCRdb's copy holds only in-frame clones and misses some; the assay was immunoSEQ multiplex PCR. The table has some 62,000 clones, 79% seen once; the top ten hold approximately 10%. This clone is a singleton in its sample. Looked up from germline, CDR1 is SGHNT and CDR2 is YENEEA. V was cut by 0 bases and J by 4 bases, with 10 bases left in between. CDR3 length: 16 residues. The investigators sampled blood at baseline, at cycle 4 day 1, and at cycle 7 day 1. This material consisted of CD4+ or CD8+ T cells sorted from blood, taken in a trial of the OX40 agonist ivuxolimab. The receptor comes from an adult with an advanced solid tumor such as melanoma, head and neck, liver or kidney cancer. V usage is TRBV11-3 and J usage is TRBJ1-6, with D maybe TRBD1 (5 bases). The CDR3 loop is CASSLDGDFYNSPLHF. The CDR3, as DNA: TGTGCCAGCAGCTTAGATGGGGACTTTTATAATTCACCCCTCCACTTT.